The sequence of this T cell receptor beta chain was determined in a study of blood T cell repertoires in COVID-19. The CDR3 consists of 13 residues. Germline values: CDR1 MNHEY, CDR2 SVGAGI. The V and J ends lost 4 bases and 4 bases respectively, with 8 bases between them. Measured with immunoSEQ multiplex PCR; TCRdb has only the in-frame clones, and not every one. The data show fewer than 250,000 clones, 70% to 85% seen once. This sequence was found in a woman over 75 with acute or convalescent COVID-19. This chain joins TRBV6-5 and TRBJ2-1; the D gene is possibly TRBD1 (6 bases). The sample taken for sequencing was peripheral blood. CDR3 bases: TGTGCCAGCAGTTCAGGACAGTACAATGAGCAGTTCTTC. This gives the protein CASSSGQYNEQFF.